This entry lists 22 T cell receptor beta chains sequenced from one sample in a study of blood T cell repertoires in COVID-19. Method: immunoSEQ multiplex PCR; TCRdb's copy keeps in-frame clones and lacks some. The sample has 90,000 to 120,000 clones, less than 80% seen once. The sequenced material came from peripheral blood. These receptors were obtained from a man between 65 and 80 years old with active or convalescent COVID-19.

This CDR3 reads CASSFLAGGTDTQYF. The CDR3 DNA reads as TGCGCCAGCAGCTTCCTAGCGGGGGGCACAGATACGCAGTATTTT. The chain couples TRBV5-1 to TRBJ2-3, with TRBD2 matching 10 bases. The CDR3 is 15 amino acids. From germline, CDR1 is SGHRS and CDR2 YFSETQ. Unmatched junction bases numbered 1, after V lost 2 bases and J lost 1 base.

This clone has just a few counts. The V and J genes are TRBV5-4 and TRBJ2-4; 9 nucleotides agree with TRBD1. V shed 4 bases, J shed 6 bases, and the junction held 8 bases outside the gene matches. This CDR3 is 15 amino acids long. CDR1 and CDR2 (germline): SGHNT, YYREEE (reference sequence). CDR3 amino acids: CASSITGGRRNIQYF. Written as DNA, the CDR3 is TGTGCCAGCAGCATAACAGGGGGCCGGAGAAACATTCAGTACTTC.

This chain connects TRBV11-2 to TRBJ1-1; D is perhaps TRBD1 (5 bases). V was shortened by 5 bases and J by 3 bases, with 10 bases between the two germline ends. CDR1 is SGHAT, CDR2 FQNNGV, per germline. This CDR3 has 13 residues. The CDR3 region is CASSPQGDTEAFF. CDR3 nucleotides: TGTGCCAGCAGCCCCCAGGGTGACACTGAAGCTTTCTTT.

The V call is TRBV3-1 (or the pseudogene TRBV3-2), the J call TRBJ1-5; TRBD1 might be the D (5 bases). V shed 9 bases and J shed 5 bases, with 11 bases lying between them. Germline lookup yields CDR1 LGHDT and CDR2 YNNKEL (reference sequence). The CDR3 has 12 residues. CDR3 sequence: CASGREDQPQHF. The CDR3, as DNA: TGTGCCAGTGGCAGGGAGGATCAGCCCCAGCATTTT.

V usage is TRBV30 and J usage is TRBJ2-1; no clear D gene. This CDR3 contains 11 residues. Trimming removed 5 bases from V and 9 bases from J, with 11 bases in between. Germline loops: CDR1 GTSNPN, CDR2 SVGIG (reference sequence). In DNA, the CDR3 is TGTGCCTGGGCCCCAGGCTCTGAGCAGTTCTTC. It yields the protein CAWAPGSEQFF.

The V and J genes are TRBV6-4 and TRBJ1-1; D may be TRBD1 (5 bases). Trimming took 3 bases from V and 5 from J, leaving 10 bases between them. The CDR3 loop spans 13 amino acids. The germline CDR1 and CDR2 sequences are MRHNA and SNTAGT. The CDR3 loop reads CASSESRGTEAFF. The DNA of the CDR3 is TGTGCCAGCAGTGAGTCGCGGGGGACTGAAGCTTTCTTT.

This chain connects TRBV15 to TRBJ2-3; 9 bases fit TRBD2. V gave up 5 bases and J gave up 0 bases; unmatched junction bases: 6. This CDR3 has 16 amino acids. Germline loops: CDR1 LNHNV, CDR2 YYDKDF (reference sequence). The CDR3 DNA reads as TGTGCCACCAGCGAGGGACTAGCAGTTAGCACAGATACGCAGTATTTT. Translated, it gives CATSEGLAVSTDTQYF.

This clone was counted once. The chain is built from TRBV19 and TRBJ1-5; TRBD1 might be the D (6 bases). This CDR3 has 13 residues. V gave up 8 bases and J gave up 7 bases, with 15 bases separating them. Per germline, CDR1 LNHDA and CDR2 SQIVND (reference sequence). The CDR3 spells CASEGGQEQPQHF. The CDR3 DNA reads as TGTGCCAGTGAGGGGGGGCAAGAACAGCCCCAGCATTTT.

This clone was counted only a few times. V usage is TRBV19 and J usage is TRBJ1-2; no firm D call. Germline V lookup: CDR1 LNHDA, CDR2 SQIVND (reference sequence). Trimming stripped 3 bases from V and 4 bases from J, with 9 bases between. The CDR3 is 13 amino acids. The DNA for the CDR3 is TGTGCCAGTAGTATCTCGGGATTCTATGGCTACACCTTC. This encodes CASSISGFYGYTF.

The rearrangement links TRBV6-1 to TRBJ1-3, with TRBD1 matching 8 bases. V dropped 0 bases and J dropped 7; count of bases not matched to a gene: 8. The CDR3 has 16 amino acids. CDR1 and CDR2 from the germline V gene are MNHNS and SASEGT. CDR3 bases: TGTGCCAGCAGTGAAGCGCTTAGGACAGGGAGGAACACCATATATTTT. It yields the protein CASSEALRTGRNTIYF.

V and J are TRBV5-6 and TRBJ1-5; D not certain. V was shortened by 7 bases and J by 0 bases, with 14 bases between the two germline ends. The CDR3 length is 15 residues. Germline V gene data show CDR1 as SGHDT and CDR2 as YYEEEE. CDR3 in DNA: TGTGCCAGCGCGGCCGGAACCAATAGCAATCAGCCCCAGCATTTT. Protein product: CASAAGTNSNQPQHF.

The genes are TRBV5-6 and TRBJ1-1; TRBD1 might be the D (5 bases). The V end lost 0 bases, the J end lost 10 bases, and 10 bases lay between the germline ends. The CDR3 is 12 amino acids. Germline V lookup: CDR1 SGHDT, CDR2 YYEEEE. This CDR3 is CASSLEGAGAFF. CDR3 bases: TGTGCCAGCAGCTTGGAAGGGGCAGGAGCTTTCTTT.

The V and J genes are TRBV19 and TRBJ1-2; weak D call: TRBD1 (5 bases). The CDR3 has 14 residues. Per germline, CDR1 LNHDA and CDR2 SQIVND (reference sequence). Trimming took off 5 bases at V and 8 bases at J, with 18 bases between the two ends. The CDR3 reads CASSLRDSSGGYTF. CDR3 DNA sequence: TGTGCCAGTAGTTTACGGGACTCTTCGGGGGGCTACACCTTC. Filled out from reference TRBV19 and TRBJ1-2, the complete variable domain reads DGGITQSPKYLFRKEGQNVTLSCEQNLNHDAMYWYRQDPGQGLRLIYYSQIVNDFQKGDIAEGYSVSREKKESFPLTVTSAQKNPTAFYLCASSLRDSSGGYTFGSGTRLTVV.

The V and J genes are TRBV10-3 and TRBJ2-1, with TRBD2 matching 10 bases. This CDR3 is built from 16 residues. CDR1 ENHRY and CDR2 SYGVKD come from the germline V gene. V trimming: 9 bases; J trimming: 2 bases; junction bases outside the gene matches: 10. In DNA, the CDR3 is TGTGCCATTACTTCAAGGAGCGGGGGGGCCTACAATGAGCAGTTCTTC. Its translation: CAITSRSGGAYNEQFF.

The chain uses TRBV5-6 and TRBJ1-5; TRBD1 is a possible D gene (5 bases). The CDR3 length is 16 residues. CDR1 is SGHDT, CDR2 YYEEEE, per germline. V lost 0 bases and J lost 0, with 10 bases in between. DNA for the CDR3: TGTGCCAGCAGCTTGGCCGGAACAGGTAGCAATCAGCCCCAGCATTTT. Its protein is CASSLAGTGSNQPQHF.

The rearrangement uses TRBV6-5 and TRBJ1-4; no reliable D call. CDR1 and CDR2 from the germline V gene are MNHEY and SVGAGI. V was cut by 7 bases and J by 3 bases, with 15 bases left in between. The length of the CDR3 is 15 residues. CDR3 DNA sequence: TGTGCCAGCAAGGGAGGGAGGGTAGCTAATGAAAAACTGTTTTTT. Translation: CASKGGRVANEKLFF.

V usage is TRBV6-5 and J usage is TRBJ1-2; a weak D match, TRBD1 (5 bases). The CDR3 sequence is 15 residues long. Trimming pared 0 bases from V and 6 bases from J, leaving 14 bases between. Germline CDR1 reads MNHEY; CDR2 reads SVGAGI. CDR3 nucleotide sequence: TGTGCCAGCAGTTACTCATACCGACAGAATAATGGCTACACCTTC. Its translation is CASSYSYRQNNGYTF.

Here the CDR3 reads CASSFTQGSYNEQFF. CDR3 bases: TGCGCCAGCAGCTTCACGCAGGGATCCTACAATGAGCAGTTCTTC. This rearrangement joins TRBV5-1 to TRBJ2-1; D possibly corresponds to TRBD1 (5 bases). Trimming took 2 bases from V and 1 from J, leaving 10 bases between them. CDR1 SGHRS and CDR2 YFSETQ come from the germline V gene. The CDR3 spans 15 residues.

The chain is built from TRBV11-2 and TRBJ1-6; D perhaps matches TRBD1 (6 bases). This CDR3 spans 14 amino acids. Germline CDR1 is SGHAT and CDR2 is FQNNGV. Trimming took off 1 base at V and 7 bases at J, with 8 bases between the two ends. The CDR3 DNA reads as TGTGCCAGCAGCTTAGGTCAGGGGAATTCACCCCTCCACTTT. Translating gives CASSLGQGNSPLHF.

This clone appeared a few times. The chain uses TRBV3-1 (or the pseudogene TRBV3-2) and TRBJ1-1; the D gene is possibly TRBD1 (6 bases). CDR3 length: 13 residues. The V end was cut by 5 bases, the J end by 8 bases, with 15 bases between. The V gene's germline CDR1 is LGHDT and CDR2 YNNKEL (reference sequence). The CDR3 reads CASSDGVGTEAFF. CDR3 coding DNA: TGTGCCAGCAGCGACGGAGTTGGGACAGAAGCTTTCTTT.

The chain combines TRBV5-4 with TRBJ2-1; 9 bases are a match to TRBD2. The CDR3 contains 15 residues. The germline CDR1 and CDR2 sequences are SGHNT and YYREEE (reference sequence). Unmatched junction bases numbered 0, after V lost 0 bases and J lost 2 bases. For the CDR3, the DNA is TGTGCCAGCAGCTTGGGCGGGAGGGCCTACAATGAGCAGTTCTTC. Protein: CASSLGGRAYNEQFF.

This clone was picked up one time. The genes are TRBV2 and TRBJ1-1; 10 bases map to TRBD1. The CDR3 covers 14 residues. With 5 bases clipped from V and 5 bases from J, the junction kept 5 bases outside the gene matches. Germline V gene data show CDR1 as SNHLY and CDR2 as FYNNEI. The CDR3 DNA reads TGTGCCAGCAGTCTCACGGACAGGGGGACTGAAGCTTTCTTT. Translation gives CASSLTDRGTEAFF.